This is a list of T cell receptor beta chains from one sample in a study of T-cell memory formation after mild COVID-19. From the 5' RACE reads, TCRdb called clonotypes with MiXCR, one entry per CDR3 protein. The sample has about 340,000 distinct CDR3 sequences; under 25% are singletons. Sequenced: PBMCs or a T cell subset sorted from them (not recorded which). Receptor source: an adult woman who had mild COVID-19 (a few samples of this study predate the infection). Cell type and time point are not known. Both conserved end residues are part of each CDR3. The D gene is left open where the match is weak. Not all rows give a size; the values are once, few, many and, for expanded clones, a class.

abundance: NA; v_gene: TRBV11-3; j_gene: TRBJ2-1; d_gene: NA; CDR3nt: TGTGCCAGCAGCCCTCGACAGGGGAGGGCATACAATGAGCAGTTCTTC; CDR3aa: CASSPRQGRAYNEQFF
abundance: NA; v_gene: TRBV20-1; j_gene: TRBJ2-1; d_gene: TRBD2; CDR3nt: TGCAGTGCTGGAAAACGGGCGGGAGGTAACAATGAGCAGTTCTTC; CDR3aa: CSAGKRAGGNNEQFF
abundance: NA; v_gene: TRBV6-6; j_gene: TRBJ2-3; d_gene: NA; CDR3nt: TGTGCCAGCAGTTACCAAAGCGGGTTCCGGGGAGATACGCAGTATTTT; CDR3aa: CASSYQSGFRGDTQYF
abundance: NA; v_gene: TRBV24-1; j_gene: TRBJ2-1; d_gene: TRBD2; CDR3nt: TGTGCCACCAGTGACCCGGGACTAGCGGGAGGGTCCTACAATGAGCAGTTCTTC; CDR3aa: CATSDPGLAGGSYNEQFF
abundance: few; v_gene: TRBV4-1; j_gene: TRBJ1-5; d_gene: NA; CDR3nt: TGCGCCAGCAGCCAAGTTGCGGGGACGAATCAGCCCCAGCATTTT; CDR3aa: CASSQVAGTNQPQHF
abundance: NA; v_gene: TRBV5-1; j_gene: TRBJ2-1; d_gene: NA; CDR3nt: TGCGCCAGCAGCTTCAGTGGCCCTAGCGTCAATGAGCAGTTCTTC; CDR3aa: CASSFSGPSVNEQFF
abundance: NA; v_gene: TRBV30; j_gene: TRBJ2-7; d_gene: NA; CDR3nt: TGTGCCTGGAGTCCTAGGTACACCTACGAGCAGTACTTC; CDR3aa: CAWSPRYTYEQYF
abundance: few; v_gene: TRBV30; j_gene: TRBJ1-2; d_gene: NA; CDR3nt: TGTGCCTGGACAAGAAACTATGGCTACACCTTC; CDR3aa: CAWTRNYGYTF
abundance: few; v_gene: TRBV18; j_gene: TRBJ2-1; d_gene: NA; CDR3nt: TGTGCCAGCTCACCAATCCAGGGTTATGAGCAGTTCTTC; CDR3aa: CASSPIQGYEQFF
abundance: once; v_gene: TRBV29-1; j_gene: TRBJ1-2; d_gene: NA; CDR3nt: TGCAGCGCAAACCCCTACCCAGGTCGGGGCTACACCTTC; CDR3aa: CSANPYPGRGYTF
abundance: NA; v_gene: TRBV20-1; j_gene: TRBJ2-3; d_gene: NA; CDR3nt: TGCAGTGCCCGCCACTCTAGCACAGATACGCAGTATTTT; CDR3aa: CSARHSSTDTQYF
abundance: few; v_gene: TRBV18; j_gene: TRBJ2-7; d_gene: NA; CDR3nt: TGTGCCAGCTCACCACGGGTTCAGGGTCGTTACGAGCAGTACTTC; CDR3aa: CASSPRVQGRYEQYF
abundance: NA; v_gene: TRBV7-2; j_gene: TRBJ1-1; d_gene: NA; CDR3nt: TGTGCCAGCAGCTTAGCGGACGCAGGTTCAGCTTTCTTT; CDR3aa: CASSLADAGSAFF
abundance: NA; v_gene: TRBV10-3; j_gene: TRBJ1-5; d_gene: NA; CDR3nt: TGTGCCATCAGTGAAGTGGCGCGGGGGAGTCAGCCCCAGCATTTT; CDR3aa: CAISEVARGSQPQHF
abundance: few; v_gene: TRBV11-3; j_gene: TRBJ2-2; d_gene: NA; CDR3nt: TGTGCCAGCAGCTTAGGAGGTCTGGCGATCGGGGAGCTGTTTTTT; CDR3aa: CASSLGGLAIGELFF
abundance: NA; v_gene: TRBV29-1; j_gene: TRBJ2-5; d_gene: NA; CDR3nt: TGCAGCGTTGAATTGGGGCGCCAAGAGACCCAGTACTTC; CDR3aa: CSVELGRQETQYF
abundance: NA; v_gene: TRBV19; j_gene: TRBJ2-3; d_gene: NA; CDR3nt: TGTGCCTCGGGTAGGGGGGAACTCACAGATACGCAGTATTTT; CDR3aa: CASGRGELTDTQYF
abundance: NA; v_gene: TRBV11-2; j_gene: TRBJ1-1; d_gene: NA; CDR3nt: TGTGCCAGCAGGGGGTTCGTGAACACTGAAGCTTTCTTT; CDR3aa: CASRGFVNTEAFF
abundance: many; v_gene: TRBV28; j_gene: TRBJ1-2; d_gene: NA; CDR3nt: TGTGCCAGCAGTTCCCATATGGGCTATGGCTACACCTTC; CDR3aa: CASSSHMGYGYTF
abundance: NA; v_gene: TRBV7-2; j_gene: TRBJ1-4; d_gene: NA; CDR3nt: TGTGCCAGCAGCTTAGTTAACACAGGGCACACAGATGGAAAACTGTTTTTT; CDR3aa: CASSLVNTGHTDGKLFF
abundance: NA; v_gene: TRBV5-1; j_gene: TRBJ1-5; d_gene: TRBD1; CDR3nt: TGCGCCAGCAGCTTGACACCCACAGGGGGCAATCAGCCCCAGCATTTT; CDR3aa: CASSLTPTGGNQPQHF
abundance: many; v_gene: TRBV7-3; j_gene: TRBJ2-2; d_gene: NA; CDR3nt: TGTGCCAGCAGCTTATCCGCCGGGGAGCTGTTTTTT; CDR3aa: CASSLSAGELFF
abundance: many; v_gene: TRBV19; j_gene: TRBJ1-1; d_gene: NA; CDR3nt: TGTGCCTGCGCCAGGGCATCCACTGAAGCTTTCTTT; CDR3aa: CACARASTEAFF
abundance: NA; v_gene: TRBV10-3; j_gene: TRBJ1-1; d_gene: NA; CDR3nt: TGTGCCATCAGTGAGTCGGTGAGGAACACTGAAGCTTTCTTT; CDR3aa: CAISESVRNTEAFF